This entry describes one T cell receptor (beta chain). The source of the sample is a study of PD-1 blockade in classical Hodgkin lymphoma. Some clones are missing from TCRdb's copy, which holds only in-frame ones; the method was immunoSEQ multiplex PCR. The repertoire consists of tens of thousands of clones, with just under 80% occurring once and the leading ten covering 9.4%. Time point in this sample: cycle 4 day 1 (C4D1), after 6 weeks of nivolumab. Autologous stem cell transplantation was followed by relapse in every patient, and brentuximab vedotin exposure varied. Germline V CDR1 and CDR2: SGDLS, YYNGEE. The CDR3 contains 14 residues.

The clonotype was recovered from a human donor with classical Hodgkin lymphoma. The sequencing here drew on peripheral blood mononuclear cells (PBMCs), taken before the fourth cycle of nivolumab. The chain links TRBV9 to TRBJ2-5, with TRBD2 identical over 9 bases. The end of the DNA aligns better with TRBJ2-7, so the J call may be wrong. CDR3 in DNA: TGTGCCAGCAGCCCCCTTAGCGGGAGTTACGAGCAGTACTTC. It specifies CASSPLSGSYEQYF.